Described below is a single TCR beta chain sequence and its context. Its matching antigen is unknown. The data are from a study of cytomegalovirus exposure and HLA in healthy donors. Study-level findings and limits: In a later analysis, DRB1 alleles had the most associated TCRs; HLA-C alleles the fewest. TCR sequences were mostly rare, though some public TCRs occurred in many donors. Association with HLA alleles at 0.05 false discovery rate was found for 15,000 or so TCR beta sequences in a later analysis. Some V segments (TRBV6-2 and TRBV6-3 among them) were excluded as indistinguishable.

J lost 1 base, V lost 4 bases, and 7 bases had no gene match. Germline V gene lookup returns CDR1 SGHDT and CDR2 YYEEEE. The CDR3 contains 16 residues. With 60 Vbeta and 13 Jbeta primers, the PCR was carried out. The method was immunoSEQ multiplex PCR; TCRdb's version includes in-frame clones alone and lacks a portion of them. The record lists 70,000 or so clones, of which the ten most abundant hold 2.5% to 3%. The V and J genes are TRBV5-6 and TRBJ2-2; 7 bases fit TRBD1. This TCR was sampled from a man aged 35 to 55 in good health and CMV-seronegative. The sample comprised PBMCs. The CDR3 reads CASSIPGQRNTGELFF. The CDR3 DNA reads as TGTGCCAGCAGCATACCGGGACAGAGGAACACCGGGGAGCTGTTTTTT.